This is a list of T cell receptor beta chains from one sample in a study of T cells in Graves' hyperthyroidism and ophthalmopathy. One entry per CDR3 protein, called by TCRdb with MiXCR from the multiplex PCR reads. The sample holds some 270,000 distinct CDR3 sequences, around 13% seen once. Sequencing input: blood. These receptors all stem from a woman between 40 and 50 years old with Graves' hyperthyroidism. The CDR3 runs from the conserved cysteine through the conserved F or W. Fields, in order: clone size, V gene, D gene, J gene, CDR3 protein, CDR3 DNA. The D gene is left open where the match is weak. Part of the rows lack a size; the others show once, few, many or a class for expanded clones.

clone size: many; V gene: TRBV6-1; D gene: TRBD1; J gene: TRBJ1-1; CDR3 protein: CASSTGAGDTEAFF; CDR3 DNA: TGTGCCAGCAGTACAGGGGCTGGGGACACTGAAGCTTTCTTT
clone size: many; V gene: TRBV6-1; D gene: NA; J gene: TRBJ1-5; CDR3 protein: CASSPWTDFSNQPQHF; CDR3 DNA: TGTGCCAGCAGTCCCTGGACGGATTTTAGCAATCAGCCCCAGCATTTT
clone size: many; V gene: TRBV7-2; D gene: TRBD1; J gene: TRBJ1-1; CDR3 protein: CASSFSQGGPEAFF; CDR3 DNA: TGTGCCAGCAGCTTCTCGCAGGGGGGCCCTGAAGCTTTCTTT
clone size: few; V gene: TRBV24-1; D gene: NA; J gene: TRBJ2-7; CDR3 protein: CATSVHEQYF; CDR3 DNA: TGTGCCACCAGTGTGCACGAGCAGTACTTC
clone size: many; V gene: TRBV6-5; D gene: NA; J gene: TRBJ1-2; CDR3 protein: CASSYMGTDYGYTF; CDR3 DNA: TGTGCCAGCAGTTATATGGGAACGGACTATGGCTACACCTTC
clone size: many; V gene: TRBV5-1; D gene: NA; J gene: TRBJ1-2; CDR3 protein: CASSLAGSSRGYTF; CDR3 DNA: TGCGCCAGCAGCTTGGCGGGCTCAAGTAGAGGCTACACCTTC
clone size: NA; V gene: TRBV9; D gene: TRBD2; J gene: TRBJ2-1; CDR3 protein: CATNAGGPGNEQFF; CDR3 DNA: TGTGCCACAAATGCGGGAGGGCCAGGGAATGAGCAGTTCTTC
clone size: few; V gene: TRBV3-1; D gene: TRBD1; J gene: TRBJ2-5; CDR3 protein: CASSAHATGISETQYF; CDR3 DNA: TGTGCCAGCAGCGCACATGCGACAGGGATTTCGGAGACCCAGTACTTC
clone size: few; V gene: TRBV24-1; D gene: TRBD2; J gene: TRBJ2-1; CDR3 protein: CATSDRTTSGSYNEQFF; CDR3 DNA: TGTGCCACCAGTGATAGGACAACTAGCGGGAGCTACAATGAGCAGTTCTTC
clone size: many; V gene: TRBV6-1; D gene: NA; J gene: TRBJ2-1; CDR3 protein: CASRGARGDNEQFF; CDR3 DNA: TGTGCCAGCAGGGGGGCTAGGGGTGACAATGAGCAGTTCTTC
clone size: many; V gene: TRBV6-1; D gene: NA; J gene: TRBJ2-2; CDR3 protein: CASSGSTGELFF; CDR3 DNA: TGTGCCAGCTCAGGGAGTACCGGGGAGCTGTTTTTT
clone size: many; V gene: TRBV12-3/TRBV12-4; D gene: NA; J gene: TRBJ1-5; CDR3 protein: CASTLGYQPQHF; CDR3 DNA: TGTGCCAGCACCCTAGGGTATCAGCCCCAGCATTTT
clone size: many; V gene: TRBV28; D gene: NA; J gene: TRBJ1-1; CDR3 protein: CASRPLWGMGTEAFF; CDR3 DNA: TGTGCCAGCAGACCCCTCTGGGGTATGGGCACTGAAGCTTTCTTT
clone size: many; V gene: TRBV7-9; D gene: NA; J gene: TRBJ2-7; CDR3 protein: CASSSEAGYEQYF; CDR3 DNA: TGTGCCAGCAGTTCAGAAGCGGGCTACGAGCAGTACTTC
clone size: many; V gene: TRBV7-2; D gene: NA; J gene: TRBJ2-5; CDR3 protein: CASSLLTRETQYF; CDR3 DNA: TGTGCCAGCAGCTTATTAACCCGAGAGACCCAGTACTTC
clone size: few; V gene: TRBV7-8; D gene: NA; J gene: TRBJ2-3; CDR3 protein: CASSFRIASTDTQYF; CDR3 DNA: TGTGCCAGCAGCTTCCGCATCGCTAGCACAGATACGCAGTATTTT
clone size: many; V gene: TRBV7-2; D gene: NA; J gene: TRBJ2-5; CDR3 protein: CASSSMLETQYF; CDR3 DNA: TGTGCCAGCAGCTCTATGTTGGAGACCCAGTACTTC
clone size: many; V gene: TRBV6-6; D gene: NA; J gene: TRBJ2-1; CDR3 protein: CASSYNGRGNPYNEQFF; CDR3 DNA: TGTGCCAGCAGTTACAATGGAAGGGGTAATCCCTACAATGAGCAGTTCTTC
clone size: many; V gene: TRBV6-4; D gene: NA; J gene: TRBJ2-2; CDR3 protein: CASSEGGTTGELFF; CDR3 DNA: TGTGCCAGCAGTGAAGGAGGTACCACCGGGGAGCTGTTTTTT
clone size: NA; V gene: TRBV29-1; D gene: NA; J gene: TRBJ2-7; CDR3 protein: CSPPSGSQRTYEQYF; CDR3 DNA: TGCAGCCCCCCCTCCGGCTCCCAAAGGACCTACGAGCAGTACTTC
clone size: many; V gene: TRBV6-1; D gene: NA; J gene: TRBJ2-7; CDR3 protein: CASSEGGGGSYEQYF; CDR3 DNA: TGTGCCAGCAGTGAAGGGGGGGGCGGAAGCTACGAGCAGTACTTC
clone size: many; V gene: TRBV11-3; D gene: NA; J gene: TRBJ1-2; CDR3 protein: CASSSAVNYGYTF; CDR3 DNA: TGTGCCAGCAGCTCTGCTGTGAACTATGGCTACACCTTC
clone size: many; V gene: TRBV2; D gene: TRBD2; J gene: TRBJ2-5; CDR3 protein: CASRLLAGVGETQYF; CDR3 DNA: TGTGCCAGCAGGTTACTAGCGGGAGTTGGGGAGACCCAGTACTTC
clone size: NA; V gene: TRBV5-6; D gene: NA; J gene: TRBJ2-7; CDR3 protein: CASSLGQLISYEQYF; CDR3 DNA: TGTGCCAGCAGCTTGGGACAGCTCATCTCCTACGAGCAGTACTTC
clone size: many; V gene: TRBV11-3; D gene: TRBD1; J gene: TRBJ1-2; CDR3 protein: CASSLERAGGNGYTF; CDR3 DNA: TGTGCCAGCAGCTTAGAGCGGGCAGGGGGGAACGGCTACACCTTC
clone size: NA; V gene: TRBV2; D gene: TRBD1; J gene: TRBJ1-3; CDR3 protein: CASSGLGQGADTIYF; CDR3 DNA: TGTGCCAGCAGTGGACTCGGACAGGGGGCAGACACCATATATTTT
clone size: few; V gene: TRBV20-1; D gene: NA; J gene: TRBJ2-7; CDR3 protein: CSARALGYEQYF; CDR3 DNA: TGCAGTGCTAGAGCCCTGGGCTACGAGCAGTACTTC
clone size: NA; V gene: TRBV10-3; D gene: TRBD2; J gene: TRBJ2-7; CDR3 protein: CAISEQAGAYEQYF; CDR3 DNA: TGTGCCATCAGTGAACAAGCGGGAGCCTACGAGCAGTACTTC
clone size: NA; V gene: TRBV24-1; D gene: NA; J gene: TRBJ2-3; CDR3 protein: CATSTGDTQYF; CDR3 DNA: TGTGCCACCAGTACCGGTGATACGCAGTATTTT
clone size: many; V gene: TRBV5-1; D gene: NA; J gene: TRBJ1-1; CDR3 protein: CASSLGVDSSEAFF; CDR3 DNA: TGCGCCAGCAGCTTGGGCGTAGACAGCTCAGAAGCTTTCTTT
clone size: few; V gene: TRBV7-9; D gene: TRBD2; J gene: TRBJ2-3; CDR3 protein: CASRWTSGSSTQYF; CDR3 DNA: TGTGCCAGCAGGTGGACTAGCGGGAGTTCTACGCAGTATTTT
clone size: many; V gene: TRBV20-1; D gene: TRBD2; J gene: TRBJ2-1; CDR3 protein: CSANTGTSGRANYNEQFF; CDR3 DNA: TGCAGTGCTAATACCGGGACTAGCGGGAGGGCCAACTACAATGAGCAGTTCTTC